What follows are 10 T cell receptor beta chains derived from one specimen sequenced in a study of OX40 agonist ivuxolimab in advanced cancers. TCRdb's table, derived via immunoSEQ multiplex PCR, lists solely in-frame clones and lacks some. The table includes approximately 77,000 clones, about 89% detected once. The starting material was CD4+ or CD8+ T cells sorted from blood, obtained in a trial of the OX40 agonist ivuxolimab. The receptors come from an adult with an advanced solid tumor such as melanoma, head and neck, liver or kidney cancer.

The rearrangement joins TRBV5-4 to TRBJ2-5; 9 nucleotides align to TRBD2. Germline CDR1 SGHNT, CDR2 YYREEE (reference sequence). Losses at the gene ends were 2 bases for V and 1 base for J; bases not matched to a gene: 6. This CDR3 is built from 16 residues. The CDR3: CASSLGSSGIQETQYF. Here the CDR3 DNA reads TGTGCCAGCAGCTTAGGTTCTAGCGGGATCCAAGAGACCCAGTACTTC.

The chain combines TRBV30 with TRBJ2-3; 10 nucleotides match TRBD1. This CDR3 has 15 residues. V dropped 1 base and J dropped 3; count of bases not matched to a gene: 4. Germline lookup yields CDR1 GTSNPN and CDR2 SVGIG (reference sequence). The CDR3 region is CAWSDRDRGTDTQYF. The CDR3 nucleotides are TGTGCCTGGAGTGACCGGGACAGGGGTACAGATACGCAGTATTTT.

The rearrangement joins TRBV6-1 to TRBJ1-1; D might be TRBD1 (5 bases). The CDR3 has 14 amino acids. CDR1 and CDR2 (germline): MNHNS, SASEGT. Trimming left V 0 bases short and J 1 base short, with 6 bases between. The CDR3 protein is CASSEAGPNTEAFF. The CDR3 region has the DNA TGTGCCAGCAGTGAAGCGGGGCCGAACACTGAAGCTTTCTTT.

The chain combines TRBV7-3 with TRBJ2-3; D might be TRBD2 (6 bases). V lost 3 bases and J lost 4, with 11 bases in between. This CDR3 has 14 amino acids. Germline V CDR1 and CDR2: SGHTA, FQGTGA. The CDR3 spells CASSFSGSPDTQYF. The CDR3 DNA is TGTGCCAGCAGCTTTAGCGGTAGCCCAGATACGCAGTATTTT.

This CDR3 reads CASSQDRRAYEQYF. CDR3 DNA: TGCGCCAGCAGCCAAGACCGCCGGGCCTACGAGCAGTACTTC. The V gene is TRBV4-3, the J gene TRBJ2-7, with D unresolved. The CDR3 has 14 amino acids. Germline lookup yields CDR1 LGHNA and CDR2 YSLEER. The ends were cut back, 0 bases at V and 2 bases at J, with 8 bases in the middle.

The genes are TRBV30 and TRBJ2-1, with D unresolved. In germline, CDR1 is GTSNPN, CDR2 SVGIG (reference sequence). The CDR3 is 15 amino acids. Trimming pared 0 bases from V and 7 bases from J, leaving 16 bases between. CDR3 in DNA: TGTGCCTGGAGTGTACAAATGATCGGTCTGAATGAGCAGTTCTTC. Its protein product is CAWSVQMIGLNEQFF.

This clone has more than one count but fewer than ten. This rearrangement joins TRBV10-3 to TRBJ1-1; perhaps TRBD1 as D (6 bases). With 6 bases removed from V and 1 base from J, the gap between germline ends came to 9 bases. CDR3 length equals 13 residues. Per germline, CDR1 ENHRY and CDR2 SYGVKD. This CDR3 is CAIRLGQNTEAFF. In DNA form, the CDR3 reads TGTGCCATCAGATTGGGACAGAACACTGAAGCTTTCTTT.

The chain uses TRBV19 and TRBJ2-7; no reliable D call. Per germline, CDR1 LNHDA and CDR2 SQIVND (reference sequence). V dropped 4 bases and J dropped 2 bases, with 9 bases sitting between them. There are 13 residues in the CDR3. CDR3 residues: CASSTLGTYEQYF. Here the CDR3 DNA reads TGTGCCAGTAGTACCCTAGGGACCTACGAGCAGTACTTC.

The CDR3 DNA reads TGTGCCAGCAATAAAAGGGGAGAGACCCAGTACTTC. Amino acid sequence: CASNKRGETQYF. The chain recombines TRBV27 with TRBJ2-5, with a weak D call TRBD1 (5 bases). Germline values: CDR1 MNHEY, CDR2 SMNVEV (reference sequence). Trimming left V 7 bases short and J 4 bases short, with 10 bases between. The CDR3 is 12 residues long.

This clone has just one count. The V and J genes are TRBV28 and TRBJ1-3; D is unresolved. CDR1 and CDR2 from the germline V gene are MDHEN and SYDVKM. Trimming took off 3 bases at V and 0 bases at J, with 6 bases between the two ends. CDR3 length: 14 residues. The CDR3 reads CASSFHTSGNTIYF. The CDR3 DNA is TGTGCCAGCAGTTTCCATACCTCTGGAAACACCATATATTTT.